This T cell receptor beta chain is drawn from a study of CD8+ T cells in alopecia areata. Turning to the study itself: It was oral tofacitinib, at 5 to 10 mg twice daily, that treated patients received.

The CDR3 extends over 15 amino acids. Germline V gene data show CDR1 as SGHTA and CDR2 as FQGNSA. Trimming cost V 4 bases and J 9 bases, with 19 bases left between them. Isolated RNA was reverse transcribed into cDNA used as the sequencing template. Clones were read by immunoSEQ multiplex PCR, and TCRdb kept only the in-frame ones, dropping some. Here the sample spans around 100,000 clones, roughly two fifths being singletons. Study-level results: The study also sequences resident alphabeta T cells of normal skin in scalp samples.

As regards this clone: Its antigen is undetermined.

The sample taken for sequencing was CD4+ T cells sorted from blood. This sequence joins TRBV7-2 and TRBJ2-1; D call uncertain. This clonotype was obtained from a human donor with alopecia areata. The CDR3 protein is CASSSAKGGAAEQFF. The CDR3 region has the DNA TGTGCCAGCAGCTCCGCGAAGGGCGGCGCCGCTGAGCAGTTCTTC.